This entry describes one T cell receptor beta chain. Enrolled during active infection, Seattle patients were then followed longitudinally. The data were obtained in a study of blood T cell repertoires in COVID-19. Overall study context: Samples of COVID-19 (acute and convalescent) were obtained from the United States, Italy and Spain.

Sequenced by immunoSEQ multiplex PCR; TCRdb stores in-frame clones only, minus some. The repertoire holds roughly 150,000 clones, around four fifths seen once, with about 8.1% in the top ten. Germline loops: CDR1 SGDLS, CDR2 YYNGEE. Germline trimming cut 0 bases from V and 2 bases from J; bases unmatched to any gene: 6. The CDR3 is made up of 17 amino acids. Sample: peripheral blood. This receptor was taken from a woman older than 75 with COVID-19, enrolled during active disease. This chain uses TRBV9 with TRBJ2-3, with TRBD2 matching 10 bases. In DNA, the CDR3 is TGTGCCAGCAGCGTAGTCCTAGCGGGGGCCAACACAGATACGCAGTATTTT. It codes for CASSVVLAGANTDTQYF.